The 16 T cell receptor beta chains below were found in one sample sequenced in a study of T cell clonality in common variable immunodeficiency. Repertoires were generated with immunoSEQ multiplex PCR, while TCRdb's copy carries only in-frame clones and drops some. This repertoire lists 40,000 to 55,000 clones without singletons; roughly 6% sits in the top ten. The sequenced material came from peripheral blood mononuclear cells. Every receptor here comes from a person aged 18-69 years in good health.

This clone was detected ten times or more. The CDR3 extends 3 residues past the end of the read, so its final part is completed from the germline J gene. The V gene is TRBV19, the J gene TRBJ1-1; D might be TRBD1 (5 bases). Trimming took 5 bases from V and 4 from J, leaving 11 bases between them. The length of the CDR3 is 13 residues. Germline V lookup: CDR1 LNHDA, CDR2 SQIVND (reference sequence). CDR3 region: CASSSWGFTEAFF. The covered CDR3 bases are TGTGCCAGTAGTTCTTGGGGCTTCACTGAA.

Comment on this clone: The read falls 3 residues short of the CDR3 end, and the missing part is taken from the germline J gene. The chain links TRBV4-2 to TRBJ2-7; TRBD1 agrees at 12 bases. In germline, CDR1 is LGHNA, CDR2 YNFKEQ. This CDR3 has 16 amino acids. Trimming removed 1 base from V and 6 bases from J; junction bases left unmatched: 7. The CDR3 sequence is CASSQGPGTGGPEQYF. The DNA read from the CDR3 is TGTGCCAGCAGCCAAGGACCCGGGACAGGGGGCCCCGAG.

This clone was observed a few times. Read data end 3 residues before the CDR3 end; the end is taken from the germline J gene. This chain connects TRBV18 to TRBJ2-3; a weak D match, TRBD1 (5 bases). In germline, CDR1 is KGHSH, CDR2 LQKENI. This CDR3 comprises 14 residues. The CDR3 DNA, read in part, is TGTGCCAGCTCACGATTCGACAGAAAAGAGACG. Amino acids: CASSRFDRKET. The CDR3 reads in full as CASSRFDRKETQYF.

This clone was seen ten or more times. CDR3 bases read: TGCAGTGCTAGAGCTTTCGACAGGGGCCGGGGCTATGGC. It specifies CSARAFDRGRGYG. The entire CDR3 protein reads CSARAFDRGRGYGYTF. This rearrangement joins TRBV20-1 to TRBJ1-2; 8 bases fit TRBD1. The read is 3 residues too short to cover the CDR3 end, so that end is filled in from the germline J gene. The length of the CDR3 is 16 residues. From germline, CDR1 is DFQATT and CDR2 SNEGSKA (reference sequence). The ends lost 1 base at V and 4 bases at J; junction bases unmatched: 11.

This clone was seen at least ten times. The read comes to an end 3 residues before the CDR3 does, leaving the germline J gene to fill in the end. V gene TRBV5-1 combines with J gene TRBJ1-5; D is undetermined. Trimming took 0 bases from V and 3 from J, leaving 10 bases between them. Germline CDR1 reads SGHRS; CDR2 reads YFSETQ. This CDR3 has 15 amino acids. CDR3 amino acids: CASSLAPGFNQPQHF. Partial CDR3 DNA: TGCGCCAGCAGCTTGGCGCCGGGGTTCAATCAGCCC.

At least ten counts were recorded for this clone. The read finishes 3 residues shy of the CDR3 end, and the germline J gene is used to complete it. V gene TRBV30 combines with J gene TRBJ2-1, with 11 bases that match TRBD1. The germline V gene has CDR1 GTSNPN and CDR2 SVGIG (reference sequence). CDR3 length equals 15 residues. After removal of 5 bases from V and 9 bases from J, the junction contained 12 bases not matched to a gene. The DNA read from the CDR3 is TGTGCCTGGGAACAAAAACGGGACAGGGGGTTTGAG. The encoded protein is CAWEQKRDRGFE. Given in full, the CDR3 is CAWEQKRDRGFEQFF.

This clone has ten or more counts. Partial CDR3 DNA: TGTGCCATCAGTGAGTGGGGGGGTAACTACAATGAG. It is translated as CAISEWGGNYNE. The CDR3 as a whole reads CAISEWGGNYNEQFF. The chain combines TRBV10-3 with TRBJ2-1; 7 positions agree with TRBD2. The read terminates 3 residues ahead of where the CDR3 ends, so the germline J gene completes it. The CDR3 length is 15 residues. V was clipped by 1 base and J by 3 bases; unmatched bases: 3. Germline V gene data show CDR1 as ENHRY and CDR2 as SYGVKD.

This clone occurred many times. The read ends 3 residues early relative to the CDR3; the germline J gene fills the gap. The chain couples TRBV18 to TRBJ2-3, with TRBD1 matching over 8 bases. This CDR3 has 15 residues. CDR1 is KGHSH and CDR2 is LQKENI in the germline V gene. With V trimmed by 6 bases and J by 1 base, 6 bases remained unmatched. The CDR3 is CASSPDRAGTDTQYF. CDR3 DNA (partial): TGTGCCAGCTCCCCGGACAGGGCGGGCACAGATACG.

This clone was detected many times. The CDR3 is cut off 3 residues early in the read; its end comes from the germline J gene. The V gene is TRBV4-1, the J gene TRBJ2-2, with D unresolved. Trimming removed 0 bases at V and 4 bases at J, with 9 bases between. CDR3 length: 15 residues. The germline V gene has CDR1 MGHRA and CDR2 YSYEKL. The chain's CDR3 is CASSQENILTGELFF. The part of the CDR3 DNA that was read is TGCGCCAGCAGCCAAGAAAATATCCTCACCGGGGAG.

Many counts were recorded for this clone. Relative to the germline gene, one junction end is altered; a read error may explain this. The sequence runs out 3 residues before the end of the CDR3; the remainder is reconstructed from the germline J gene. The chain carries TRBV4-2 and TRBJ1-6; TRBD1 might be the D (5 bases). The CDR3 spans 13 residues. Germline CDR1 reads LGHNA; CDR2 reads YNFKEQ. CDR3 loop: CVSSETVGSPLHF. The DNA read from the CDR3 is TGCGTCAGCAGTGAGACAGTCGGTTCACCC.

This clone was seen many times. The CDR3 goes on 3 residues after the read ends, and that part is filled in from the germline J gene. The chain recombines TRBV30 with TRBJ1-2; the match to TRBD1 covers 7 bases. The length of the CDR3 is 15 residues. Germline V gene sequence: CDR1 GTSNPN, CDR2 SVGIG (reference sequence). The trim removed 2 bases at V and 1 base at J, leaving 7 bases unmatched. CDR3 DNA, as far as it was read: TGTGCCTGGAGTTACCCCGGGACAGTTAACTATGGC. Translating gives CAWSYPGTVNYG. Given in full, the CDR3 is CAWSYPGTVNYGYTF.

This clone was observed at least ten times. The CDR3 end falls 3 residues outside the read, so it is completed with the germline J gene. The chain uses TRBV27 and TRBJ2-1; TRBD1 aligns across 9 bases. This CDR3 region has 14 residues. V lost 9 bases to trimming and J lost 2 bases; unmatched junction nucleotides: 5. Per the germline V gene, CDR1 is MNHEY and CDR2 is SMNVEV (reference sequence). The CDR3 reads CAREDRGPYNEQFF. CDR3 bases read: TGTGCCAGGGAGGACAGGGGTCCCTACAATGAG.

Comments on this clone: The read falls 3 residues short of the CDR3 end, and the missing part is taken from the germline J gene. The gene calls are TRBV20-1 and TRBJ2-1; 12 nucleotides agree with TRBD1. The CDR3 covers 20 residues. Unmatched junction bases numbered 13, after V lost 0 bases and J lost 1 base. The germline V gene has CDR1 DFQATT and CDR2 SNEGSKA (reference sequence). The CDR3: CSARDRLGQGARGSYNEQFF. CDR3 DNA (partial): TGCAGTGCTAGAGATCGTCTGGGACAGGGGGCGCGAGGTTCCTACAATGAG.

This clone was detected ten times or more. The CDR3 end falls 3 residues outside the read, so it is completed with the germline J gene. The chain recombines TRBV2 with TRBJ2-1; TRBD2 agrees at 9 bases. Per the germline V gene, CDR1 is SNHLY and CDR2 is FYNNEI. Unmatched junction bases numbered 10, after V lost 7 bases and J lost 3 bases. The CDR3 is 16 residues long. CDR3 bases read: TGTGCCAGCACCCCCAGCCGAGCGGGGGGCTACAATGAG. It translates to CASTPSRAGGYNE. The whole CDR3 reads CASTPSRAGGYNEQFF.

This clone came up many times. The read falls 3 residues short of the CDR3 end, and the missing part is taken from the germline J gene. V and J are TRBV30 and TRBJ2-2; 9 bases line up with TRBD1. Germline lookup yields CDR1 GTSNPN and CDR2 SVGIG (reference sequence). The CDR3 extends over 17 amino acids. CDR3 protein: CAWRGQGGLWGNEKLFF. The covered CDR3 bases are TGTGCCTGGAGGGGACAGGGCGGGTTATGGGGCAATGAAAAG.

This clone has just a few counts. The read stops 3 residues short of the end of the CDR3; the missing end is completed from the germline J gene. The V and J genes are TRBV18 and TRBJ1-1, with D unresolved. The germline V gene has CDR1 KGHSH and CDR2 LQKENI. This CDR3 has 14 residues. V was pared by 6 bases and J by 0 bases, with 11 bases between. The CDR3 DNA, read in part, is TGTGCCAGCTCGCCCGCGGGAATGAACACTGAA. Encoded protein: CASSPAGMNTE. The entire CDR3 is CASSPAGMNTEAFF.